This passage covers 3 T cell receptor beta chains from one sample sequenced in a study of graft-versus-host responses after intestinal transplantation. Here immunoSEQ multiplex PCR was the method, and the copy in TCRdb shows in-frame clones only, minus some. The table has about 9,600 clones, over 90% seen once. Source: bone marrow, taken roughly 540 days after intestinal transplantation. Receptors originate from a human patient who received an intestinal transplant, so some T cells may come from the graft donor.

This chain connects TRBV6-6 to TRBJ1-1; no firm D call. This CDR3 spans 12 amino acids. Trimming shortened V by 6 bases and J by 0 bases, and 5 bases separated the two germline ends. The germline gives CDR1 MNHNY, CDR2 SVGAGI (reference sequence). The CDR3 DNA is TGTGCCAGCAGGCAGTTGAACACTGAAGCTTTCTTT. Its protein product is CASRQLNTEAFF.

This chain uses TRBV15 with TRBJ2-7; tentative D call: TRBD1 (6 bases). Germline CDR1 LNHNV, CDR2 YYDKDF (reference sequence). This CDR3 has 15 residues. V lost 0 bases to trimming and J lost 1 base, with 10 bases between them. Here the CDR3 reads CATSRDLGQSYEQYF. The CDR3 coding sequence is TGTGCCACCAGCAGAGATCTCGGACAGTCCTACGAGCAGTACTTC.

This chain connects TRBV29-1 to TRBJ1-2; 7 nucleotides agree with TRBD1. Germline V CDR1 and CDR2: SQVTM, ANQGSEA. CDR3 length: 14 amino acids. V trimming: 7 bases; J trimming: 4 bases; junction bases outside the gene matches: 12. CDR3 nucleotide sequence: TGCAGCGCCAATGGCCGGGACAGAGCCTATGGCTACACCTTC. Translation: CSANGRDRAYGYTF.